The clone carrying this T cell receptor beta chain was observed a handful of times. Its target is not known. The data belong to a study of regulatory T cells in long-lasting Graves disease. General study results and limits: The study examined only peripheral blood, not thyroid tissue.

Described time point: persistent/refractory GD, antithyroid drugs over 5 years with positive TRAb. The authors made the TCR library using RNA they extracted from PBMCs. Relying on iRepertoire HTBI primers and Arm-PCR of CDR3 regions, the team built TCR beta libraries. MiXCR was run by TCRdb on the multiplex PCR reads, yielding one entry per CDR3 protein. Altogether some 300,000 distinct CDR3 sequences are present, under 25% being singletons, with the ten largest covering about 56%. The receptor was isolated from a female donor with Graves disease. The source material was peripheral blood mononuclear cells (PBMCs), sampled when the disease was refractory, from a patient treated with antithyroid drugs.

The CDR3 sequence: CASSPPRRRTQGSPQHF. The DNA for the CDR3 is TGTGCCAGCAGCCCTCCCCGGCGGCGGACCCAAGGTTCGCCCCAGCATTTT. This rearrangement joins TRBV14 to TRBJ1-5; no firm D call. The CDR3 is made up of 17 amino acids. The V and J ends lost 4 bases and 9 bases respectively, with 25 bases between them. Germline V gives CDR1 SGHDN, CDR2 FVKESK.